This T cell receptor beta chain was found in a study of radiation and T cells in renal cell carcinoma. Clones were sequenced by immunoSEQ multiplex PCR, and TCRdb holds only the in-frame ones, with some missing. The table includes 120,000 or so clones, 88% detected once. Stated time point: blood 2 weeks post-SBRT. The treatment is: 15 Gy SBRT to primary tumor, nephrectomy 4 weeks later. Source: blood, taken from a patient whose treatment included radiotherapy and nephrectomy. The clonotype was recovered from an older woman with renal cell carcinoma.

CDR3 nucleotide sequence: TGTGCCAGCAGCCCTCTCGACAGCTATAATTCACCCCTCCACTTT. It is translated as CASSPLDSYNSPLHF. The gene calls are TRBV9 and TRBJ1-6, with a possible D match to TRBD1 (5 bases). This CDR3 is 15 amino acids long. Trimming removed 4 bases at V and 3 bases at J, with 11 bases between. Per the germline V gene, CDR1 is SGDLS and CDR2 is YYNGEE.